Listed here are 5 T cell receptor beta chains from one sample, sequenced in a study of early T cells in non-severe SARS-CoV-2 infection. TCRdb reprocessed the 5' RACE reads via MiXCR and lists one record per CDR3 protein. The sample has around 52,000 distinct CDR3 sequences; approximately 6.7% are singletons. The sample taken for sequencing was whole blood. These receptors originate from an adult who was a healthcare worker with PCR-confirmed SARS-CoV-2 infection or an uninfected control (not recorded which).

This clonotype came up many times. This sequence joins TRBV12-3 or TRBV12-4 and TRBJ2-3, with 9 bases that match TRBD2. The CDR3 spans 17 residues. Germline trimming cut 8 bases from V and 1 base from J; bases unmatched to any gene: 13. The CDR3 sequence: CASRLAGARSGTDTQYF. DNA of the CDR3: TGTGCCAGCCGGTTAGCGGGGGCACGTTCGGGCACAGATACGCAGTATTTT.

This clonotype was seen ten or more times. V gene TRBV5-1 combines with J gene TRBJ2-7; tentatively, D is TRBD2 (6 bases). CDR3 length: 15 residues. CDR1 and CDR2 (germline): SGHRS, YFSETQ. Trimming left V 0 bases short and J 0 bases short, with 10 bases between. CDR3 DNA sequence: TGCGCCAGCAGCTTGGGGGGGGTACCCTCCTACGAGCAGTACTTC. Amino acid sequence: CASSLGGVPSYEQYF. The entire variable domain, with the rest obtained from reference TRBV5-1 and TRBJ2-7, is as follows: KAGVTQTPRYLIKTRGQQVTLSCSPISGHRSVSWYQQTPGQGLQFLFEYFSETQRNKGNFPGRFSGRQFSNSRSEMNVSTLELGDSALYLCASSLGGVPSYEQYFGPGTRLTVT.

This clonotype has at least ten counts. The V gene is TRBV30, the J gene TRBJ2-1; TRBD1 agrees at 8 bases. The length of the CDR3 is 15 residues. From germline, CDR1 is GTSNPN and CDR2 SVGIG (reference sequence). The V and J ends lost 5 bases and 2 bases, in that order; junction bases with no gene match: 8. The CDR3 DNA reads TGTGCCTGGGACAGGGGCCTTGGCACCTACAATGAGCAGTTCTTC. Translating it yields CAWDRGLGTYNEQFF.

This clonotype was detected many times. The V gene is TRBV5-1, the J gene TRBJ1-1; 9 bases fit TRBD1. V lost 4 bases and J lost 11; bases outside the gene matches: 12. The germline gives CDR1 SGHRS, CDR2 YFSETQ. The CDR3 sequence is 14 residues long. CDR3 bases: TGCGCCAGCAGCCAAAAAGTAACAGGGGGCACGGCTTTCTTT. Translated, it gives CASSQKVTGGTAFF.

The rearrangement links TRBV24-1 to TRBJ1-4; D might be TRBD1 (5 bases). The CDR3 has 14 residues. Germline CDR1 reads KGHDR; CDR2 reads SFDVKD. Deletions cut 0 bases from V and 10 bases from J, with 11 bases between. The CDR3 nucleotides are TGTGCCACCAGTGATTTGGGGACCGACGCAAAACTGTTTTTT. Protein: CATSDLGTDAKLFF.